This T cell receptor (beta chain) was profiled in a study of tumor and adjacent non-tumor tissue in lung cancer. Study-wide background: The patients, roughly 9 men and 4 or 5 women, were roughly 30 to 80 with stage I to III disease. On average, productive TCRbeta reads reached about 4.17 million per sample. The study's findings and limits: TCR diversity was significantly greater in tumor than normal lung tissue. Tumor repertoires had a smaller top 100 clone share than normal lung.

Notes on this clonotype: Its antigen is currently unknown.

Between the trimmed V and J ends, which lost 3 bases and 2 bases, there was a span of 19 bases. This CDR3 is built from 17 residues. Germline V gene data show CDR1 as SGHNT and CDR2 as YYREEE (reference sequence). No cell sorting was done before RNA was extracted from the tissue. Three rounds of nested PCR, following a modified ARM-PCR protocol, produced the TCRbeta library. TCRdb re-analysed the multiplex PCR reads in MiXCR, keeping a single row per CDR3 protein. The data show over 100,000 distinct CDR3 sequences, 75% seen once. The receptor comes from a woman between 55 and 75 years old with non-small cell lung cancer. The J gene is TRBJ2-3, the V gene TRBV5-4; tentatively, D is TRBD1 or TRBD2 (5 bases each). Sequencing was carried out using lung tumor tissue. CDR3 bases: TGTGCCAGCAGCTCGGTCCAGGACAAGGGAGTCACAGATACGCAGTATTTT. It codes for CASSSVQDKGVTDTQYF.